This T cell receptor (beta chain) came from a study of response to subunit inactivated influenza vaccine. General study points: It was the authors' suggestion that each seasonal influenza vaccination recruits few new T cells.

On this clonotype itself: Antigen specificity is unknown.

TCRdb re-derived calls from the RT-PCR reads in MiXCR, one entry per CDR3 protein. The table has hundreds of thousands of distinct CDR3 sequences, about 12% seen once. The CDR3 runs to 14 residues. Trimming pared 3 bases from V and 6 bases from J, leaving 15 bases between. CDR1 is ENHRY and CDR2 is SYGVKD in the germline V gene. The source material was PBMCs from blood, sampled on the day of vaccination. The chain links TRBV10-3 to TRBJ2-7; D is uncertain. This sequence originates from a man in his fifties or sixties who received an inactivated influenza vaccine. CDR3 amino acids: CAISDVGIRAEQYF. CDR3 bases: TGTGCCATCAGTGATGTAGGTATCCGCGCCGAGCAGTACTTC.